One sample yielded the 4 T cell receptor beta chains listed below, sequenced in a study of blood T cell repertoires in COVID-19. Measured with immunoSEQ multiplex PCR; TCRdb has only the in-frame clones, and not every one. The sample consists of fewer than 400,000 clones, around 90% of them appearing once. Sequencing was done on a sample of peripheral blood. The origin of the receptors is a human donor in a cohort sampled during active COVID-19.

This clone occurred once. J is TRBJ1-2 and V is TRBV6-1; the D gene is possibly TRBD1 (5 bases). The CDR3 spans 14 residues. CDR1 is MNHNS and CDR2 is SASEGT in the germline V gene. The V gene lost 0 bases and the J gene lost 8 bases, with 13 bases spanning the gap. The CDR3 loop reads CASSEALGLMGYTF. The CDR3 DNA sequence: TGTGCCAGCAGTGAAGCGTTGGGGCTGATGGGCTACACCTTC.

The chain has TRBV19 and TRBJ2-2; TRBD2 aligns across 8 bases. V lost 5 bases, J lost 7 bases, and 15 bases stayed unmatched. The length of the CDR3 is 17 residues. Germline V gene lookup returns CDR1 LNHDA and CDR2 SQIVND (reference sequence). The CDR3 reads CASSPMQPGLGIGELFF. CDR3 DNA sequence: TGTGCCAGTAGTCCTATGCAGCCGGGACTAGGTATCGGGGAGCTGTTTTTT.

The chain recombines TRBV15 with TRBJ1-4; D perhaps matches TRBD1 (6 bases). The germline V gene encodes CDR1 LNHNV and CDR2 YYDKDF (reference sequence). Trimming took off 1 base at V and 4 bases at J, with 13 bases between the two ends. The CDR3 length is 16 residues. CDR3 residues: CATSRGGTPDNEKLFF. CDR3 DNA: TGTGCCACCAGCAGAGGAGGGACACCAGATAATGAAAAACTGTTTTTT. Combining the CDR3 with reference TRBV15 and TRBJ1-4 gives the whole variable domain DAMVIQNPRYQVTQFGKPVTLSCSQTLNHNVMYWYQQKSSQAPKLLFHYYDKDFNNEADTPDNFQSRRPNTSFCFLDIRSPGLGDTAMYLCATSRGGTPDNEKLFFGSGTQLSVL.

The chain links TRBV6-5 to TRBJ2-6; D perhaps matches TRBD1 (5 bases). Looked up from germline, CDR1 is MNHEY and CDR2 is SVGAGI. The CDR3 is 15 residues long. The V end was cut by 5 bases, the J end by 1 base, with 9 bases between. The CDR3 is CASSTDRSGANVLTF. CDR3 nucleotides: TGTGCCAGCAGTACAGACAGATCTGGGGCCAACGTCCTGACTTTC.